The 4 T cell receptor beta chains reported below all come from one sample, sequenced in a study of shared clonotypes between healthy human individuals. The table came from immunoSEQ multiplex PCR; TCRdb's copy has only in-frame clones and leaves some out. The data hold millions of clones, with around 95% observed a single time. Sequenced input: naive CD4+ T cells sorted from blood. Described subset: CD45RA+ positively selected. These receptors came from a man younger than 35 in good health.

The chain combines TRBV6-6 with TRBJ1-5, with D hard to call. The V end lost 2 bases, the J end lost 0 bases, and 8 bases lay between the germline ends. Per the germline V gene, CDR1 is MNHNY and CDR2 is SVGAGI (reference sequence). CDR3 length equals 15 residues. CDR3 bases: TGTGCCAGCAGTTACCCCTACACTAGCAATCAGCCCCAGCATTTT. Translated, it gives CASSYPYTSNQPQHF.

Only one count was recorded for this clone. An end of the junction differs from the germline gene, which may be a read error. The rearrangement joins TRBV7-7 to TRBJ2-3; 10 nucleotides align to TRBD1. The germline CDR1 and CDR2 sequences are SSHAT and FNYEAQ (reference sequence). There are 16 residues in the CDR3. CDR3 nucleotide sequence: TGTGCTAGCAGCTTAGACAGGGGGCATTACACAGATACGCAGTATTTT. It codes for CASSLDRGHYTDTQYF.

V and J are TRBV6-1 and TRBJ2-2, with 9 nucleotides matching TRBD1. This CDR3 comprises 16 residues. Looked up from germline, CDR1 is MNHNS and CDR2 is SASEGT. After removal of 4 bases from V and 3 bases from J, the junction contained 6 bases not matched to a gene. Here the CDR3 DNA reads TGTGCCAGCAGTGTCGACAGGGGGACTTACACCGGGGAGCTGTTTTTT. This encodes CASSVDRGTYTGELFF.

This clone was seen once. The gene calls are TRBV6-5 and TRBJ2-5; 7 positions agree with TRBD1. CDR1 is MNHEY, CDR2 SVGAGI, per germline. This CDR3 region has 14 residues. The J segment lost 5 bases and the V segment lost 7 bases, leaving 10 bases of the junction unmatched. This CDR3 reads CASTRGTWGETQYF. The DNA of the CDR3 is TGTGCCAGCACCAGGGGGACATGGGGGGAGACCCAGTACTTC.